This record concerns one TCR beta chain sequence. The V and J ends lost 4 bases and 4 bases respectively, with 13 bases between them. This CDR3 spans 14 amino acids. Germline V lookup: CDR1 LGHNA, CDR2 YSLEER. The data were taken from a study of T-cell reconstitution after alpha-beta-depleted transplantation in children. TCRbeta library construction was performed incorporating unique molecular identifiers. TCRdb redid the calling of the PCR reads with MiXCR, one entry per CDR3 protein. The top ten clones hold less than 2.5% of a sample with roughly 350,000 distinct CDR3 sequences, about a tenth of them seen once.

Specimen: PBMCs from the stem cell graft donor, collected from the stem cell graft. The chain carries TRBV4-3 and TRBJ1-1, with unresolved D. This TCR was sampled from a human donor who donated a stem cell graft to a child with acute lymphoblastic leukemia. The CDR3 here is CASSRESSFTEAFF. DNA for the CDR3: TGCGCCAGCAGCCGAGAATCTTCCTTCACTGAAGCTTTCTTT.